The rows below give T cell receptor beta chains drawn from one sample of a study of cytomegalovirus exposure and HLA in healthy donors. TCRdb keeps only in-frame clones here, not all; method: immunoSEQ multiplex PCR. The table includes 100,000 to 150,000 clones, around 74% detected once. Material: PBMCs. These receptors originate from a male donor in good health and CMV-seronegative. Each CDR3 is given with its conserved first and last residue.

v_gene: TRBV7-9
j_gene: TRBJ2-1
CDR3aa: CASSLGLAGVNEQFF

v_gene: TRBV6-1
j_gene: TRBJ2-1
CDR3aa: CASTLAGGQVEQFF

v_gene: TRBV7-6
j_gene: TRBJ1-1
CDR3aa: CASSLIWGSEAFF

v_gene: TRBV2
j_gene: TRBJ1-4
CDR3aa: CASSEGRASEKLFF

v_gene: TRBV5-6
j_gene: TRBJ1-5
CDR3aa: CASSKMTGENQPQHF

v_gene: TRBV6-6
j_gene: TRBJ2-5
CDR3aa: CASSWGAQYF

v_gene: TRBV13
j_gene: TRBJ2-7
CDR3aa: CASSSRTAYEQYF

v_gene: TRBV6-1
j_gene: TRBJ1-4
CDR3aa: CASSGTGGREKLFF

v_gene: TRBV4-1
j_gene: TRBJ2-7
CDR3aa: CASRADQGGARYEQYF

v_gene: TRBV7-9
j_gene: TRBJ1-1
CDR3aa: CSSIKGVSNTEAFF

v_gene: TRBV7-9
j_gene: TRBJ2-1
CDR3aa: CSSSLEPGLEQFF

v_gene: TRBV14
j_gene: TRBJ1-1
CDR3aa: CASSQDRGNTEAFF

v_gene: TRBV18
j_gene: TRBJ1-1
CDR3aa: CASSPSSEAFF

v_gene: TRBV5-1
j_gene: TRBJ2-5
CDR3aa: CASSPRQGRQETQYF

v_gene: TRBV28
j_gene: TRBJ1-2
CDR3aa: CASSQRTGNYGYTF

v_gene: TRBV7-2
j_gene: TRBJ1-1
CDR3aa: CASNSPSPVGTEAFF

v_gene: TRBV27
j_gene: TRBJ2-7
CDR3aa: CASSLSEAYEQYF

v_gene: TRBV6-5
j_gene: TRBJ2-1
CDR3aa: CASSYGPGGHNEQFF

v_gene: TRBV4-2
j_gene: TRBJ1-4
CDR3aa: CASSQVQGITNEKLFF

v_gene: TRBV27
j_gene: TRBJ2-5
CDR3aa: CASSPDGSYQETQYF

v_gene: TRBV7-2
j_gene: TRBJ2-3
CDR3aa: CASSQRAGGKSTDTQYF

v_gene: TRBV28
j_gene: TRBJ1-2
CDR3aa: CASSSYLHDRYGYTF

v_gene: TRBV9
j_gene: TRBJ1-1
CDR3aa: CASSTGGGTVEAFF

v_gene: TRBV9
j_gene: TRBJ2-2
CDR3aa: CASASLTSGANTGELFF

v_gene: TRBV30
j_gene: TRBJ1-1
CDR3aa: CAWSVQTNTEAFF

v_gene: TRBV28
j_gene: TRBJ2-5
CDR3aa: CASTQGQGAGETQYF

v_gene: TRBV9
j_gene: TRBJ1-6
CDR3aa: CASSVAGTDNSPLHF

v_gene: TRBV30
j_gene: TRBJ2-7
CDR3aa: CAWSGGLAGYEQYF

v_gene: TRBV13
j_gene: TRBJ1-3
CDR3aa: CASSLNSGNTIYF

v_gene: TRBV14
j_gene: TRBJ2-5
CDR3aa: CASSQDAWYQETQYF

v_gene: TRBV6-1
j_gene: TRBJ1-2
CDR3aa: CASSEPYSFGGYTF